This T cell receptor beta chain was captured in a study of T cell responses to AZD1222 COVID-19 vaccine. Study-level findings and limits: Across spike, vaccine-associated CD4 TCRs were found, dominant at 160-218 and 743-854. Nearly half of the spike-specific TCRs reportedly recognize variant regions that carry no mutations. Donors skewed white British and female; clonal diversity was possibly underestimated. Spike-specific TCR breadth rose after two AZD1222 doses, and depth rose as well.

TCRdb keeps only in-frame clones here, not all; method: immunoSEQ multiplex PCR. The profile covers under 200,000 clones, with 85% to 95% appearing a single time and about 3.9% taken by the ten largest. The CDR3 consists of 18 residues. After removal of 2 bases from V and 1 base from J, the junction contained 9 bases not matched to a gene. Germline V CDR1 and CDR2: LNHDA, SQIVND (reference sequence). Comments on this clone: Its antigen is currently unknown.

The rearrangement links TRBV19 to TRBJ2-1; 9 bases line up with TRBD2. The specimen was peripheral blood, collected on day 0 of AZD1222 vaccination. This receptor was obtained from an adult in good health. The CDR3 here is CASSIQHLAGVSYNEQFF. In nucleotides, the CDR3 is TGTGCCAGTAGTATACAGCATTTAGCGGGAGTATCCTACAATGAGCAGTTCTTC.